This T cell receptor beta chain originates from a study of CD8+ T cells in alopecia areata. Treatment given: oral pan-JAK inhibitor, 5-10 mg twice daily. Per the germline V gene, CDR1 is LGHNA and CDR2 is YSLEER. The CDR3 loop spans 16 amino acids. Between the trimmed V and J ends, which lost 2 bases and 0 bases, there was a span of 14 bases. Sequencing relied on a cDNA template that was reverse transcribed from extracted RNA. The method was immunoSEQ multiplex PCR; TCRdb's version includes in-frame clones alone and lacks a portion of them. The repertoire includes 100,000 to 150,000 clones, roughly 57% of them detected once, and under 7.5% sits in the top ten.

Sequences were derived from CD4+ T cells sorted from blood, sampled at week 4, from a patient treated with tofacitinib. The chain uses TRBV4-3 and TRBJ2-7, with D maybe TRBD1 (6 bases). The origin of this receptor is a human donor with alopecia areata. The CDR3 DNA follows: TGCGCCAGCAGCCAAATGCGGAACAGGGACTCCTACGAGCAGTACTTC. As protein: CASSQMRNRDSYEQYF.